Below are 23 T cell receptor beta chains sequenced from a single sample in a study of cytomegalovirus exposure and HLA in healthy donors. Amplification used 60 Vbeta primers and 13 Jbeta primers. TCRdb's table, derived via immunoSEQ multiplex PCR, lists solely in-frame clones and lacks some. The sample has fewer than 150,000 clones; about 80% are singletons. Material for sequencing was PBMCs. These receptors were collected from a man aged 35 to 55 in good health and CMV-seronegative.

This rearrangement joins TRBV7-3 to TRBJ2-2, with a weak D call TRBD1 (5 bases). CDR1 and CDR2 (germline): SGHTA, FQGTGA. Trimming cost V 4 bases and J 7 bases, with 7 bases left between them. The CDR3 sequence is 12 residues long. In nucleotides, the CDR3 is TGTGCCAGCAGCTCAGGGATCGGGGAGCTGTTTTTT. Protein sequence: CASSSGIGELFF.

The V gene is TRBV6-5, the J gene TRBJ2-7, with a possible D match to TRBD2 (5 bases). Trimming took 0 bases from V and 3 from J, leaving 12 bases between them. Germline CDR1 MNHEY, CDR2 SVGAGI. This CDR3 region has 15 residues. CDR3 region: CASSYSSHGVYEQYF. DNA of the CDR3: TGTGCCAGCAGTTACTCGAGTCACGGGGTCTACGAGCAGTACTTC.

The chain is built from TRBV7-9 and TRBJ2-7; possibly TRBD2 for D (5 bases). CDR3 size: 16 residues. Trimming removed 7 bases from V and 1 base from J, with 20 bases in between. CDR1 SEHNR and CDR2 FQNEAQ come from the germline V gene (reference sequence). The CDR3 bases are TGTGCCAGCACCCCCGGTGAGGGAATTGGGTCCTACGAGCAGTACTTC. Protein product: CASTPGEGIGSYEQYF.

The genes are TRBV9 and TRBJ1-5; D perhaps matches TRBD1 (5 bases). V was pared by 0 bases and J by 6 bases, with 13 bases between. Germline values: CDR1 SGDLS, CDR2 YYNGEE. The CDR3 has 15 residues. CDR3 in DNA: TGTGCCAGCAGCGTAGCGGGGGACGAGGCTCAGCCCCAGCATTTT. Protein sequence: CASSVAGDEAQPQHF.

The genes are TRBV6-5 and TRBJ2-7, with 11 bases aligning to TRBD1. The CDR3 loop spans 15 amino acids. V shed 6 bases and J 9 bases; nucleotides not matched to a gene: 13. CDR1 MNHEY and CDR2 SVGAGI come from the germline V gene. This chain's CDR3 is CASRQPGQGGFGQYF. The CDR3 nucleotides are TGTGCCAGCAGACAACCGGGACAGGGGGGGTTCGGGCAGTACTTC.

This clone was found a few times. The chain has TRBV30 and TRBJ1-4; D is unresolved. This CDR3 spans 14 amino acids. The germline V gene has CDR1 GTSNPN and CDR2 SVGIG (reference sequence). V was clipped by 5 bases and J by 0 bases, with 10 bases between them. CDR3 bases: TGTGCCTGGGGGCGTGAAGCAACTAATGAAAAACTGTTTTTT. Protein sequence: CAWGREATNEKLFF.

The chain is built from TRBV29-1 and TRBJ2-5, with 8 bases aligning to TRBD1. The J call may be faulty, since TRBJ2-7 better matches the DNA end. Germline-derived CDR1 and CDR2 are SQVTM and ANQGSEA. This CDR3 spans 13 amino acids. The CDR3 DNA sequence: TGCAGCGTTGGGTTAACCACAGGGGGCGAGCAGTACTTC. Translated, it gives CSVGLTTGGEQYF.

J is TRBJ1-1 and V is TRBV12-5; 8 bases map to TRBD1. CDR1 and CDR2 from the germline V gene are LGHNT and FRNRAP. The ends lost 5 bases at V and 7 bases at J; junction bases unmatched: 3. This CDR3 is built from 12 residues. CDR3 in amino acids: CASGPDRGEAFF. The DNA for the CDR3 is TGTGCTAGTGGTCCCGACAGGGGTGAAGCTTTCTTT.

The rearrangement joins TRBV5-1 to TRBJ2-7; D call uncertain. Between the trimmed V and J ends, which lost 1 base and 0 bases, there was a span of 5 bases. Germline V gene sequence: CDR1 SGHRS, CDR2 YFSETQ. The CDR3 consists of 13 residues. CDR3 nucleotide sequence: TGCGCCAGCAGCTTGCCCTTCTCCTACGAGCAGTACTTC. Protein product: CASSLPFSYEQYF.

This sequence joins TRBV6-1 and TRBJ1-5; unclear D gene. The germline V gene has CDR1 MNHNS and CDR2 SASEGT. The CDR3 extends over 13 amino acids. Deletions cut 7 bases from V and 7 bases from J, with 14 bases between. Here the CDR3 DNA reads TGTGCCAGCACCGGAGAGCGCGGGCAGCCCCAGCATTTT. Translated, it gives CASTGERGQPQHF.

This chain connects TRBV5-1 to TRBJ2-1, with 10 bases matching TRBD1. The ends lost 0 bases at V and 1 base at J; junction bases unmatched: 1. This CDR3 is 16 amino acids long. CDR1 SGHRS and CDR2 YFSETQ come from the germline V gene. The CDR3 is CASSLGGQGSYNEQFF. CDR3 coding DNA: TGCGCCAGCAGCTTGGGGGGACAGGGGTCCTACAATGAGCAGTTCTTC.

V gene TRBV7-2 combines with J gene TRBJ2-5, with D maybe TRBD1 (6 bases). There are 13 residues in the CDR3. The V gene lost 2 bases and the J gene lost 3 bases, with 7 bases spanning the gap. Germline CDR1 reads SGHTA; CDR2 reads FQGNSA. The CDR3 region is CASSLNREETQYF. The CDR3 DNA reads TGTGCCAGCAGCTTAAACAGGGAAGAGACCCAGTACTTC. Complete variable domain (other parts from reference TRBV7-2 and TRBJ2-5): GAGVSQSPSNKVTEKGKDVELRCDPISGHTALYWYRQSLGQGLEFLIYFQGNSAPDKSGLPSDRFSAERTGGSVSTLTIQRTQQEDSAVYLCASSLNREETQYFGPGTRLLVL.

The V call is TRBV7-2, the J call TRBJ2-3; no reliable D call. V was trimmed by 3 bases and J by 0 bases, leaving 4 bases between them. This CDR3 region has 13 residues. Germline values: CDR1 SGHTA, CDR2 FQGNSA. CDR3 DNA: TGTGCCAGCAGCTTCTTTAGCACAGATACGCAGTATTTT. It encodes CASSFFSTDTQYF.

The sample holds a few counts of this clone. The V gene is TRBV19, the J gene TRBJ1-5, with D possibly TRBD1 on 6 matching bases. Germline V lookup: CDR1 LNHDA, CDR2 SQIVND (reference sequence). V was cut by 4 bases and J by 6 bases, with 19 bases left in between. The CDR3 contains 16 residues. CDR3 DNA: TGTGCCAGTAGTACCAGACAGGCCTTGGGCAGTCAGCCCCAGCATTTT. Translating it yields CASSTRQALGSQPQHF.

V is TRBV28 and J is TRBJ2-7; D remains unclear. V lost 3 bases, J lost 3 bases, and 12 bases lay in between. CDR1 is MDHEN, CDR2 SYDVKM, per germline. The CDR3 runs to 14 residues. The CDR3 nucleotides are TGTGCCAGCAGTTTCTTGGCAACCTTCTACGAGCAGTACTTC. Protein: CASSFLATFYEQYF.

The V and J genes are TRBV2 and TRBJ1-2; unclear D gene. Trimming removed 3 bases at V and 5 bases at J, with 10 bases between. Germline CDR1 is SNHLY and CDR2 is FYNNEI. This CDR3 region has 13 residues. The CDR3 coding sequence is TGTGCCAGCAGTGACAGGATAAGATATGGCTACACCTTC. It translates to CASSDRIRYGYTF.

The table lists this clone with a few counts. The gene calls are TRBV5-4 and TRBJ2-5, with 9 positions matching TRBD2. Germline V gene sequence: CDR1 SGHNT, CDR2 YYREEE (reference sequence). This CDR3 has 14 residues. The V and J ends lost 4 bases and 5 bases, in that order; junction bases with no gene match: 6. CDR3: CASSRGLATETQYF. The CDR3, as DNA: TGTGCCAGCAGCCGCGGACTAGCGACGGAGACCCAGTACTTC. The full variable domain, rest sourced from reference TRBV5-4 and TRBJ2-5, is ETGVTQSPTHLIKTRGQQVTLRCSSQSGHNTVSWYQQALGQGPQFIFQYYREEENGRGNFPPRFSGLQFPNYSSELNVNALELDDSALYLCASSRGLATETQYFGPGTRLLVL.

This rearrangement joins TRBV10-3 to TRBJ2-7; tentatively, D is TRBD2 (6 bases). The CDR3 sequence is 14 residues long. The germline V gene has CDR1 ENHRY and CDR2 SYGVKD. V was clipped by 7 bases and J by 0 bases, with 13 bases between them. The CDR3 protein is CAIKWDLSSYEQYF. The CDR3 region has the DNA TGTGCCATCAAATGGGACTTAAGCTCCTACGAGCAGTACTTC.

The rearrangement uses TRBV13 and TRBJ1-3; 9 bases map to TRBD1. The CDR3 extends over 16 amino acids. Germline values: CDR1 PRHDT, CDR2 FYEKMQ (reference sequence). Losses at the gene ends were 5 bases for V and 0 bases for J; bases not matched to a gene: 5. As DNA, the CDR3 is TGTGCCAGCAGCAACAGGGGGCACAGCTCTGGAAACACCATATATTTT. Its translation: CASSNRGHSSGNTIYF.

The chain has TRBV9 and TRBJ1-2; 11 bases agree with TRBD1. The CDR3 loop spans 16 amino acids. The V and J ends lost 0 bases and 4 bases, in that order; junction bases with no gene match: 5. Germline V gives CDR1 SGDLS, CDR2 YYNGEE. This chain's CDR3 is CASSVGGGQGVYGYTF. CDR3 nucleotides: TGTGCCAGCAGCGTAGGAGGGGGACAGGGGGTCTATGGCTACACCTTC.

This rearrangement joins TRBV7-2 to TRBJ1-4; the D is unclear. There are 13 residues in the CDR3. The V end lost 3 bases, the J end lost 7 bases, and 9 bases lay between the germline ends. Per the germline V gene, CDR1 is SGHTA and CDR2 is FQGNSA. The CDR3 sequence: CASSFSPGEKLFF. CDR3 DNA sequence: TGTGCCAGCAGCTTTTCCCCAGGTGAAAAACTGTTTTTT.

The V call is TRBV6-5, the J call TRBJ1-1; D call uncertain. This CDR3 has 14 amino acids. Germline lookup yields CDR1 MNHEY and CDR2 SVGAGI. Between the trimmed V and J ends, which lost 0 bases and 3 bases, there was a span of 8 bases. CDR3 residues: CASSYSVVDTEAFF. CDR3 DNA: TGTGCCAGCAGTTACTCTGTGGTAGACACTGAAGCTTTCTTT.

The CDR3 is CASSSDRGTGNTIYF. CDR3 bases: TGTGCCAGCAGCTCGGACAGGGGCACTGGAAACACCATATATTTT. The rearrangement links TRBV7-2 to TRBJ1-3; TRBD1 matches at 9 bases. Trimming cost V 4 bases and J 2 bases; bases outside gene matches: 3. CDR3 length: 15 amino acids. Germline CDR1 is SGHTA and CDR2 is FQGNSA.